This entry is about one TCR beta chain. This clonotype was recorded many times. The antigen it binds to is not known. Base qualities are not provided; no much larger clone lies one nucleotide away. The V end loses 0 bases and the J end loses 5 bases, and a stretch of 13 bases separates them. The germline V gene (reference sequence) supplies CDR1 DFQATT and CDR2 SNEGSKA. The CDR3 has 14 amino acids, counting the end cysteine and phenylalanine. Only CDR3 DNA remains: 42 bases, in frame from the first base. The intended sense of this specimen's treatment or condition label: allogeneic hematopoietic cell transplantation with graft depleted of TCRalphabeta T cells and CD19 B cells. TCRalphabeta/CD19-depleted allogeneic hematopoietic cell grafts were given to the transplant recipients, all of whom were children. The data derive from a study of T-cell reconstitution after alpha-beta-depleted transplantation in children (dated by TCRdb to the mid-2010s). For context, the study as a whole: Using TCR repertoire profiling, the study quantitatively followed how T-cell immune reconstitution unfolded in children after TCRalphabeta/CD19-depleted allogeneic hematopoietic cell transplantation.

Findings and caveats that apply to the study as a whole: Hyperexpanded clone frequencies declined over subsequent months; after one year, T-cell counts and TCRbeta diversity were mostly attributed to newly produced T cells. Apparently early alphabetaT-cell count recovery about two months after transplant reportedly relied on only several hundred rapidly expanded clones derived from non-depleted graft cells. In some patients, the high TCRbeta diversity seen at day 60 was put down to recipient T cells and intrathymic progenitors that had survived conditioning.

The method behind the library was PCR. For sequencing, an Illumina HiSeq 2500 was employed. To normalize quantification of the TCRbeta repertoire, the TCR libraries were built with molecular barcoding that relied on unique molecular identifiers. TCRdb reanalyzed the raw reads on its own, using fastp at Q25 for trimming and MiXCR for clone calling, and kept in-frame beta chains. Every CDR3 protein is listed once, alongside the most common genes and DNA of its rows. In all, the sample holds 130,000 to 150,000 distinct CDR3 sequences, and 8.8% of those were seen once. The ten largest clones take up 15% to 20% of the sample.

The sequencing used PBMCs, mostly from graft donor cells, collected 180 days after TCRalphabeta/CD19-depleted stem cell transplant. The sequence joins TRBV20-1 to TRBJ2-5; TRBD2 is possibly the D segment (5 matching bases). This sequence was found in a female patient under 10 years old who had a stem cell transplant for congenital amegakaryocytic thrombocytopenia, so the T cells may come from the graft donor. The CDR3 here reads CSAREVSGGETQYF. The base sequence is TGCAGTGCTAGAGAGGTTTCGGGCGGGGAGACCCAGTACTTC.